Given below is one TCR beta chain in context. The source of the sample is a study of blood T cell repertoires in COVID-19. Study-level information: Cohort 3 recovery required two negative PCRs, clearance, or symptom resolution. The United States, Italy and Spain supplied acute and convalescent COVID-19 samples. T cells, B-cell-depleted T cells, or PBMCs supplied cDNA or gDNA.

Residents of about 25 US areas, aged roughly 18 to 89 years, made up the participants. Data came from immunoSEQ multiplex PCR; TCRdb stores just in-frame clones and leaves some out. Among hundreds of thousands of clones listed, more than 70% were seen once. The sequenced material came from PBMCs or T cells enriched from blood (not recorded which). The source of this sequence is a middle-aged man in a cohort exposed to, infected with or recovered from COVID-19 (not recorded which).

CDR3: CASSYSGTSGRREQFF. CDR3 in DNA: TGTGCCAGCAGTTACTCTGGGACTAGCGGGAGGCGGGAGCAGTTCTTC. The chain is built from TRBV6-5 and TRBJ2-1; 15 bases match TRBD2. CDR3 length equals 16 residues. The V and J ends lost 0 bases and 10 bases, in that order; junction bases with no gene match: 4. The germline V gene has CDR1 MNHEY and CDR2 SVGAGI.